These T cell receptor beta chains were read from a single sample in a study of shared clonotypes between healthy human individuals. The assay was immunoSEQ multiplex PCR, and TCRdb's table has in-frame clones only and misses some. The profile shows about 2.4 million clones, 93% of them singletons. The sample taken for sequencing was naive CD4+ T cells from PBMCs. These receptors were obtained from a man aged 18 to 35 in good health. Some clones in this sample may be carry-over from other donors' samples. Both conserved end residues are part of each CDR3. The D gene is left open where the match is weak. Not all rows give a size; the values are once, few, many and, for expanded clones, a class.

j_gene: TRBJ2-1; v_gene: TRBV4-3; abundance: NA; d_gene: TRBD1; CDR3nt: TGCGCCAGCAGCCAAGTGCCGGGACAGGGGGCAAATGAGCAGTTCTTC; CDR3aa: CASSQVPGQGANEQFF
j_gene: TRBJ2-1; v_gene: TRBV28; abundance: NA; d_gene: NA; CDR3nt: TGTGCCAGCAGTTCGTCCGAAAAAACTCTTTACAATGAGCAGTTCTTC; CDR3aa: CASSSSEKTLYNEQFF
j_gene: TRBJ2-7; v_gene: TRBV27; abundance: once; d_gene: TRBD2; CDR3nt: TGTGCCAGCAGTCCCGGACTAGCGGGAGCAGGGGAGCAGTACTTC; CDR3aa: CASSPGLAGAGEQYF
j_gene: TRBJ2-2; v_gene: TRBV11-2; abundance: NA; d_gene: NA; CDR3nt: TGTGCCAGCAGCTTGGGCCTTGCCGGGGAGCTGTTTTTT; CDR3aa: CASSLGLAGELFF
j_gene: TRBJ2-7; v_gene: TRBV4-1; abundance: once; d_gene: TRBD2; CDR3nt: TGCGCCAGCAGCCGTAACAGCGGGGCATACGAGCAGTACTTC; CDR3aa: CASSRNSGAYEQYF
j_gene: TRBJ1-2; v_gene: TRBV30; abundance: NA; d_gene: NA; CDR3nt: TGTGCCTGGAGCCGAACCGGGGATTATGGCTACACCTTC; CDR3aa: CAWSRTGDYGYTF
j_gene: TRBJ1-2; v_gene: TRBV7-2; abundance: NA; d_gene: NA; CDR3nt: TGTGCCAGCAGCTTGGGCCTCTATGGCTACACCTTC; CDR3aa: CASSLGLYGYTF
j_gene: TRBJ2-6; v_gene: TRBV5-1; abundance: NA; d_gene: NA; CDR3nt: TGCGCCAGCAGCTTGGATCCAGGCCGGGGGAGGGCCAACGTCCTGACTTTC; CDR3aa: CASSLDPGRGRANVLTF
j_gene: TRBJ1-1; v_gene: TRBV25-1; abundance: NA; d_gene: NA; CDR3nt: TGTGCCAGCAGTGAGCCAGGGAACACTGAAGCTTTCTTT; CDR3aa: CASSEPGNTEAFF
j_gene: TRBJ1-5; v_gene: TRBV6-5; abundance: once; d_gene: NA; CDR3nt: TGTGCCAGCAGTCCCTCGGGGAGGGGTGGTCAGCCCCAGCATTTT; CDR3aa: CASSPSGRGGQPQHF
j_gene: TRBJ2-3; v_gene: TRBV30; abundance: NA; d_gene: NA; CDR3nt: TGTGCCTGGAGTGGCCAGGGGCGGGGGACAGATACGCAGTATTTT; CDR3aa: CAWSGQGRGTDTQYF
j_gene: TRBJ1-1; v_gene: TRBV7-9; abundance: NA; d_gene: TRBD1; CDR3nt: TGTGCCAGCAGCGTAGAAGGGGGCGCTGAAGCTTTCTTT; CDR3aa: CASSVEGGAEAFF
j_gene: TRBJ2-7; v_gene: TRBV27; abundance: once; d_gene: TRBD2; CDR3nt: TGTGCCAGCCGCGGACTAGCGGGAGGCGAGGTCGAGCAGTACTTC; CDR3aa: CASRGLAGGEVEQYF
j_gene: TRBJ2-2; v_gene: TRBV11-2; abundance: NA; d_gene: NA; CDR3nt: TGTGCCAGCAGAACCCAGGGATTGGTCGGGGAGCTGTTTTTT; CDR3aa: CASRTQGLVGELFF
j_gene: TRBJ1-5; v_gene: TRBV28; abundance: NA; d_gene: NA; CDR3nt: TGTGCCAGCAGGCCCCAGCCAAATCAGCCCCAGCATTTT; CDR3aa: CASRPQPNQPQHF
j_gene: TRBJ1-2; v_gene: TRBV7-2; abundance: NA; d_gene: NA; CDR3nt: TGTGCCAGCAGCTTAGGAGGGGGGAACTATGGCTACACCTTC; CDR3aa: CASSLGGGNYGYTF
j_gene: TRBJ2-2; v_gene: TRBV28; abundance: NA; d_gene: TRBD1; CDR3nt: TGTGCCAGCGGACTCCATCAGGGGGCGATCACCGGGGAGCTGTTTTTT; CDR3aa: CASGLHQGAITGELFF
j_gene: TRBJ2-1; v_gene: TRBV25-1; abundance: NA; d_gene: NA; CDR3nt: TGTGCCAGCAGTGACAGGGACAATGAGCAGTTCTTC; CDR3aa: CASSDRDNEQFF
j_gene: TRBJ1-1; v_gene: TRBV27; abundance: NA; d_gene: NA; CDR3nt: TGTGCCAGCCCTAAGGAAGACGCTGAAGCTTTCTTT; CDR3aa: CASPKEDAEAFF
j_gene: TRBJ2-3; v_gene: TRBV6-1; abundance: NA; d_gene: NA; CDR3nt: TGTGCCAGCAGTGTCCGACAGAGCACAGATACGCAGTATTTT; CDR3aa: CASSVRQSTDTQYF
j_gene: TRBJ2-7; v_gene: TRBV6-1; abundance: few; d_gene: NA; CDR3nt: TGTGCCAGTAGACTGGGTCCGAACGGAGGCGAGCAGTACTTC; CDR3aa: CASRLGPNGGEQYF
j_gene: TRBJ1-5; v_gene: TRBV5-8; abundance: NA; d_gene: NA; CDR3nt: TGTGCCAGCAGCTCCGAGGTACGACGGCCCCAGCATTTT; CDR3aa: CASSSEVRRPQHF
j_gene: TRBJ2-2; v_gene: TRBV7-9; abundance: few; d_gene: TRBD1; CDR3nt: TGTGCCAGCAGTGGGGACAGGGGACACACCGGGGAGCTGTTTTTT; CDR3aa: CASSGDRGHTGELFF
j_gene: TRBJ1-2; v_gene: TRBV28; abundance: NA; d_gene: NA; CDR3nt: TGTGCCAGCAGTTCCACCCCGCGCCCCTGGGGCTACACCTTC; CDR3aa: CASSSTPRPWGYTF
j_gene: TRBJ2-3; v_gene: TRBV6-1; abundance: once; d_gene: NA; CDR3nt: TGTGCCAGCAGTGAAGCAGGGCAGTTGGCCACAGATACGCAGTATTTT; CDR3aa: CASSEAGQLATDTQYF
j_gene: TRBJ2-2; v_gene: TRBV19; abundance: once; d_gene: NA; CDR3nt: TGTGCCAGTAGTAGGGTAAGATTACGGCAAACCGGGGAGCTGTTTTTT; CDR3aa: CASSRVRLRQTGELFF
j_gene: TRBJ1-2; v_gene: TRBV19; abundance: NA; d_gene: TRBD1; CDR3nt: TGTGCCAGTAGTTTTTTCAGGGGGCGTAGTGATGGCTACACCTTC; CDR3aa: CASSFFRGRSDGYTF
j_gene: TRBJ2-7; v_gene: TRBV7-9; abundance: NA; d_gene: NA; CDR3nt: TGTGCCAGCAGCCCTCCCGGGACCTACGAGCAGTACTTC; CDR3aa: CASSPPGTYEQYF
j_gene: TRBJ2-7; v_gene: TRBV20-1; abundance: NA; d_gene: NA; CDR3nt: TGCAGTGCCCTATCCCCCGAGCAGTACTTC; CDR3aa: CSALSPEQYF
j_gene: TRBJ2-7; v_gene: TRBV6-1; abundance: NA; d_gene: TRBD2; CDR3nt: TGTGCCAGCAGTGGAGGGTGGGAGGGATCCTACGAGCAGTACTTC; CDR3aa: CASSGGWEGSYEQYF
j_gene: TRBJ1-1; v_gene: TRBV4-2; abundance: NA; d_gene: NA; CDR3nt: TGTGCCAGCAGCCAAGAATTGCAGGGGCTAGCTTTCTTT; CDR3aa: CASSQELQGLAFF